The 27 T cell receptor beta chains in this list originate from one sample, sequenced in a study of cytomegalovirus exposure and HLA in healthy donors. The PCR ran on 60 Vbeta and 13 Jbeta primers. Assay used: immunoSEQ multiplex PCR; TCRdb lists only in-frame clones, some missing. The sample has approximately 140,000 clones, around 80% seen once. The sample consisted of PBMCs. These receptors came from a man aged 45 to 65 in good health and CMV-seronegative.

The chain links TRBV2 to TRBJ1-1, with D possibly TRBD1 on 6 matching bases. CDR3 length equals 15 residues. Deletions cut 5 bases from V and 1 base from J, with 14 bases between. Germline CDR1 is SNHLY and CDR2 is FYNNEI. CDR3 DNA: TGTGCCAGCAGTTCTTCCGGGACACCGAACACTGAAGCTTTCTTT. Protein sequence: CASSSSGTPNTEAFF.

The V and J genes are TRBV5-1 and TRBJ1-3; a weak D match, TRBD1 (6 bases). The CDR3 consists of 14 residues. Per germline, CDR1 SGHRS and CDR2 YFSETQ. The V and J ends lost 2 bases and 1 base respectively, with 7 bases between them. The CDR3 DNA reads as TGCGCCAGCAGCTTCCAGGGGTCTGGAAACACCATATATTTT. This translates into CASSFQGSGNTIYF.

This chain joins TRBV10-1 and TRBJ2-3, with D perhaps TRBD1 (5 bases). The V and J ends lost 8 bases and 5 bases respectively, with 14 bases between them. Germline V gives CDR1 WNHNN, CDR2 SYGVQD (reference sequence). The CDR3 runs to 13 residues. Here the CDR3 DNA reads TGCGCCAGCGGGCAGGGAAGCGAAGATACGCAGTATTTT. Protein sequence: CASGQGSEDTQYF.

This clone showed up just once. In DNA, the CDR3 is TGTGCCAGCAGGGGGAGGAGGGGTGAAGCTTTCTTT. This sequence encodes CASRGRRGEAFF. The V call is TRBV6-5, the J call TRBJ1-1; tentatively, D is TRBD1 (5 bases). The germline V and J ends were trimmed by 6 bases and 7 bases, with 12 bases remaining between them. CDR1 MNHEY and CDR2 SVGAGI come from the germline V gene. The CDR3 is 12 amino acids.

The J gene is TRBJ2-3, the V gene TRBV7-2; 9 nucleotides line up with TRBD2. The CDR3 extends over 15 amino acids. Germline CDR1 SGHTA, CDR2 FQGNSA. V shed 3 bases, J shed 9 bases, and the junction held 10 bases outside the gene matches. The CDR3 protein is CASSLGGGALATQYF. The CDR3 region has the DNA TGTGCCAGCAGCTTGGGCGGGGGGGCCCTCGCGACGCAGTATTTT.

The gene calls are TRBV14 and TRBJ1-1, with D maybe TRBD1 (6 bases). The CDR3 length is 14 residues. In germline, CDR1 is SGHDN, CDR2 FVKESK. Trimming left V 2 bases short and J 2 bases short, with 9 bases between. CDR3 DNA sequence: TGTGCCAGCAGCCAATTACAGGGAAACACTGAAGCTTTCTTT. Protein: CASSQLQGNTEAFF.

This rearrangement joins TRBV6-4 to TRBJ1-1; the D gene is possibly TRBD1 (6 bases). V lost 6 bases and J 0 bases, leaving 14 bases between the germline ends. The germline gives CDR1 MRHNA, CDR2 SNTAGT. The CDR3 has 15 residues. CDR3 region: CASREGGGMNTEAFF. The CDR3 region has the DNA TGTGCCAGCAGAGAGGGGGGGGGTATGAACACTGAAGCTTTCTTT.

The chain couples TRBV19 to TRBJ1-1, with D unclear. The CDR3 consists of 8 residues. V was trimmed by 9 bases and J by 7 bases, leaving 3 bases between them. Germline V lookup: CDR1 LNHDA, CDR2 SQIVND (reference sequence). The CDR3 DNA reads TGTGCCAGCCATGAAGCTTTCTTT. Translating it yields CASHEAFF. The full variable domain, completed using reference TRBV19 and TRBJ1-1, is DGGITQSPKYLFRKEGQNVTLSCEQNLNHDAMYWYRQDPGQGLRLIYYSQIVNDFQKGDIAEGYSVSREKKESFPLTVTSAQKNPTAFYLCASHEAFFGQGTRLTVV.

In regard to this clone: One junction end disagrees with the germline gene, perhaps due to a read error. This chain connects TRBV6-1 to TRBJ2-7; TRBD1 aligns across 10 bases. Germline CDR1 and CDR2: MNHNS and SASEGT. There are 17 residues in the CDR3. DNA for the CDR3: TGTGCCAACAGTGAAGCGCTTCCGGGGACAGGGGTCTACGAGCAGTACTTC. The encoded protein is CANSEALPGTGVYEQYF.

This chain uses TRBV5-4 with TRBJ2-1; 11 positions agree with TRBD2. Trimming cost V 2 bases and J 3 bases; bases outside gene matches: 7. The germline V gene encodes CDR1 SGHNT and CDR2 YYREEE (reference sequence). The CDR3 contains 17 residues. CDR3: CASSFTSGGTFYNEQFF. For the CDR3, the DNA is TGTGCCAGCAGCTTCACTAGCGGGGGAACGTTCTACAATGAGCAGTTCTTC.

The gene calls are TRBV4-1 and TRBJ2-1, with TRBD2 matching over 8 bases. Losses at the gene ends were 1 base for V and 4 bases for J; bases not matched to a gene: 9. CDR1 MGHRA and CDR2 YSYEKL come from the germline V gene. This CDR3 has 17 residues. The CDR3 sequence is CASSQAAGLEHYNEQFF. The CDR3 coding sequence is TGCGCCAGCAGCCAAGCAGCGGGACTAGAGCATTACAATGAGCAGTTCTTC.

A single count supports this clone. This chain links TRBV6-5 with TRBJ2-5, with 8 nucleotides matching TRBD1. The DNA matches TRBJ2-7 better at its end, which makes the J call doubtful. This CDR3 is 15 amino acids long. Germline CDR1 and CDR2: MNHEY and SVGAGI. The DNA for the CDR3 is TGTGCCAGCAGCCACCCTAGGACAGGGATCTCCGAGCAGTACTTC. This encodes CASSHPRTGISEQYF.

The chain has TRBV4-3 and TRBJ1-2; D not resolved. CDR1 is LGHNA, CDR2 YSLEER, per germline. V shed 0 bases and J shed 2 bases, with 10 bases lying between them. The CDR3 sequence is 15 residues long. The CDR3: CASSQEPGFNYGYTF. In nucleotides, the CDR3 is TGCGCCAGCAGCCAAGAACCCGGTTTCAACTATGGCTACACCTTC.

The V gene is TRBV9, the J gene TRBJ2-3; unclear D gene. V shed 1 base and J shed 7 bases, with 13 bases lying between them. Germline loops: CDR1 SGDLS, CDR2 YYNGEE. The CDR3 length is 14 residues. The CDR3 DNA sequence: TGTGCCAGCAGCGTATTTTTGTCCCCAAATACGCAGTATTTT. It codes for CASSVFLSPNTQYF. Full variable domain (rest looked up from reference TRBV9 and TRBJ2-3): DSGVTQTPKHLITATGQRVTLRCSPRSGDLSVYWYQQSLDQGLQFLIQYYNGEERAKGNILERFSAQQFPDLHSELNLSSLELGDSALYFCASSVFLSPNTQYFGPGTRLTVL.

A note on this clone: At the DNA level, this CDR3 is encoded by other sequences in the same sample as well. The chain has TRBV30 and TRBJ1-1; D gene ambiguous. Trimming cost V 0 bases and J 5 bases, with 10 bases left between them. Germline CDR1 is GTSNPN and CDR2 is SVGIG (reference sequence). CDR3 length equals 13 residues. The CDR3 bases are TGTGCCTGGAGTGTAATGGGAGGTACTGAAGCTTTCTTT. It yields the protein CAWSVMGGTEAFF.

The chain joins TRBV6-5 to TRBJ1-1, with D possibly matching TRBD1 (6 bases). The CDR3 runs to 15 residues. CDR1 is MNHEY and CDR2 is SVGAGI in the germline V gene. Deletions cut 6 bases from V and 6 bases from J, with 20 bases between. CDR3 sequence reads: CASRITTRGRAEAFF. The CDR3 region has the DNA TGTGCCAGCAGAATCACCACCAGGGGCAGGGCTGAAGCTTTCTTT.

The chain couples TRBV2 to TRBJ1-2; D ambiguous. The CDR3 sequence is 14 residues long. The ends were cut back, 2 bases at V and 4 bases at J, with 11 bases in the middle. Germline-derived CDR1 and CDR2 are SNHLY and FYNNEI. Here the CDR3 reads CASSERRVTYGYTF. The CDR3 nucleotides read TGTGCCAGCAGTGAAAGGAGGGTCACCTATGGCTACACCTTC.

The chain joins TRBV11-2 to TRBJ2-7; a possible D gene is TRBD2 (5 bases). V dropped 5 bases and J dropped 4 bases, with 18 bases sitting between them. Per germline, CDR1 SGHAT and CDR2 FQNNGV. This CDR3 region has 15 residues. CDR3 amino acids: CASSPLSLASYEQYF. For the CDR3, the DNA is TGTGCCAGCAGCCCCCTGTCCCTAGCTTCGTACGAGCAGTACTTC.

This clone was counted a single time. The junction does not match germline at one end; this may be a read error. This rearrangement joins TRBV7-7 to TRBJ2-2; D is uncertain. Germline CDR1 is SSHAT and CDR2 is FNYEAQ (reference sequence). This CDR3 is built from 14 residues. The CDR3 DNA reads as TGTGCTAGCAGCTTAGGTCAGAACACCGGGGAGCTGTTTTTT. Amino acid sequence: CASSLGQNTGELFF.

This chain uses TRBV6-5 with TRBJ1-4, with 7 nucleotides matching TRBD1. The CDR3 runs 14 residues. J gave up 7 bases and V 8 bases, and 10 bases lay outside the gene matches. Germline V gene lookup returns CDR1 MNHEY and CDR2 SVGAGI. CDR3 sequence: CASGGQRGSEKLFF. The CDR3 DNA sequence: TGTGCCAGCGGGGGACAGAGGGGTAGTGAAAAACTGTTTTTT.

This rearrangement joins TRBV29-1 to TRBJ2-3, with 9 bases matching TRBD2. Trimming cost V 7 bases and J 2 bases; bases outside gene matches: 13. Germline V gene sequence: CDR1 SQVTM, CDR2 ANQGSEA. The CDR3 is 16 residues long. The CDR3 region is CSARGVAGASTDTQYF. In nucleotides, the CDR3 is TGCAGCGCCCGGGGGGTAGCGGGAGCCTCCACAGATACGCAGTATTTT.

V is TRBV4-1 and J is TRBJ1-2; 9 nucleotides agree with TRBD1. The CDR3 consists of 12 residues. After removal of 1 base from V and 13 bases from J, the junction contained 4 bases not matched to a gene. Germline CDR1 is MGHRA and CDR2 is YSYEKL. The CDR3 loop reads CASSQGDRVCTF. For the CDR3, the DNA is TGCGCCAGCAGCCAAGGGGACAGGGTCTGCACCTTC.

This clone appeared a few times. CDR3 residues: CATTLQGPTEAFF. As DNA, the CDR3 is TGTGCCACCACCTTACAGGGACCCACTGAAGCTTTCTTT. The chain has TRBV6-1 and TRBJ1-1, with D possibly TRBD1 on 6 matching bases. The V end lost 10 bases, the J end lost 4 bases, and 16 bases lay between the germline ends. The CDR3 has 13 residues. Germline V gives CDR1 MNHNS, CDR2 SASEGT.

There are a few counts of this clone. The chain is built from TRBV6-5 and TRBJ1-2; D may be TRBD1 (5 bases). The CDR3 contains 12 residues. Trimming removed 7 bases from V and 6 bases from J, with 12 bases in between. Looked up from germline, CDR1 is MNHEY and CDR2 is SVGAGI. CDR3 bases: TGTGCCAGCACCCAGGGCTCGAATGGCTACACCTTC. Its translation is CASTQGSNGYTF.

This clone was seen only a few times. Germline is not matched at one junction end, which may reflect a read error. CDR3 in amino acids: CASSLVPGQINQPQHF. In nucleotides, the CDR3 is TGTGCTAGCAGCTTAGTTCCGGGACAGATCAATCAGCCCCAGCATTTT. The chain uses TRBV7-7 and TRBJ1-5; 7 positions agree with TRBD1. The CDR3 contains 16 residues. Germline CDR1 SSHAT, CDR2 FNYEAQ (reference sequence).

This chain links TRBV7-2 with TRBJ1-1, with D unresolved. Trimming took 4 bases from V and 2 from J, leaving 14 bases between them. The CDR3 contains 15 residues. CDR1 is SGHTA, CDR2 FQGNSA, per germline. CDR3 loop: CASSSRNPTNTEAFF. The CDR3 nucleotides are TGTGCCAGCAGCTCGAGGAATCCTACTAACACTGAAGCTTTCTTT.

This chain joins TRBV5-8 and TRBJ1-1; D remains ambiguous. V lost 5 bases and J 8 bases, leaving 19 bases between the germline ends. Germline V CDR1 and CDR2: SGHTS, YDEGEE. The CDR3 covers 14 residues. CDR3 loop: CASSSLINEPEAFF. CDR3 bases: TGTGCCAGCAGTTCTCTGATAAACGAGCCAGAAGCTTTCTTT.